The 26 T cell receptor beta chains below all came from one sample that was sequenced in a study of cytomegalovirus exposure and HLA in healthy donors. PCR primers comprised 60 Vbeta and 13 Jbeta primers. Sequencing used immunoSEQ multiplex PCR; TCRdb keeps in-frame clones, though not all of them. Altogether some 170,000 clones are present, 60% to 80% being singletons, with the ten largest covering 6.3%. The sequenced sample was PBMCs. The source is a man aged 40-50 years in good health and CMV-seropositive.

The chain recombines TRBV28 with TRBJ2-3, with 8 bases fitting TRBD1. Looked up from germline, CDR1 is MDHEN and CDR2 is SYDVKM. V lost 1 base to trimming and J lost 4 bases; unmatched junction nucleotides: 7. The CDR3 runs 16 residues. The CDR3, as DNA: TGTGCCAGCAGTTTATTGAGGGCAGGGGGCCCAGATACGCAGTATTTT. Encoded protein: CASSLLRAGGPDTQYF.

Details on this clone: A read error may produce the germline difference seen at one junction end. The CDR3 nucleotides are TGTGCCAGCACGTCTTACTACTCTGGGGCCAACGGCCTGACTTTC. As protein: CASTSYYSGANGLTF. The chain uses TRBV27 and TRBJ2-6; D perhaps matches TRBD1 (5 bases). Germline assignment: CDR1 MNHEY and CDR2 SMNVEV (reference sequence). CDR3 length: 15 amino acids. Full variable domain (outside the CDR3, taken from reference TRBV27 and TRBJ2-6): EAQVTQNPRYLITVTGKKLTVTCSQNMNHEYMSWYRQDPGLGLRQIYYSMNVEVTDKGDVPEGYKVSRKEKRNFPLILESPSPNQTSLYFCASTSYYSGANGLTFGAGSRLTVL.

The CDR3 is CASSASGTSGTYEQYF. CDR3 nucleotides: TGTGCCAGCAGCGCCTCCGGGACTAGCGGTACCTACGAGCAGTACTTC. The chain carries TRBV9 and TRBJ2-7; TRBD2 aligns across 11 bases. Germline values: CDR1 SGDLS, CDR2 YYNGEE. The CDR3 runs to 16 residues. The ends lost 3 bases at V and 2 bases at J; junction bases unmatched: 7.

The chain joins TRBV2 to TRBJ2-7; weak D call: TRBD1 (5 bases). Germline CDR1 SNHLY, CDR2 FYNNEI. CDR3 length: 10 amino acids. V lost 6 bases and J 7 bases, leaving 7 bases between the germline ends. CDR3 amino acids: CASRDKEQYF. Written as DNA, the CDR3 is TGTGCCAGCAGGGACAAGGAGCAGTACTTC.

This chain joins TRBV28 and TRBJ2-2, with 7 bases identical to TRBD1. Germline trimming cut 4 bases from V and 9 bases from J; bases unmatched to any gene: 5. Germline CDR1 MDHEN, CDR2 SYDVKM. CDR3 size: 13 residues. The CDR3 bases are TGTGCCAGCAGTTATAACAGGGGATGGGAGCTGTTTTTT. Its protein product is CASSYNRGWELFF.

This clone was observed a handful of times. J is TRBJ2-1 and V is TRBV14; maybe TRBD2 (5 bases). CDR3 length: 13 residues. Germline lookup yields CDR1 SGHDN and CDR2 FVKESK. Trimming took off 0 bases at V and 9 bases at J, with 9 bases between the two ends. The DNA of the CDR3 is TGTGCCAGCAGCCAAGATCTTCGGGGTGAGCAGTTCTTC. This codes for CASSQDLRGEQFF.

The chain is built from TRBV7-7 and TRBJ2-3, with a possible D match to TRBD2 (5 bases). V was shortened by 5 bases and J by 5 bases, with 14 bases between the two germline ends. Germline V gene lookup returns CDR1 SSHAT and CDR2 FNYEAQ (reference sequence). The CDR3 totals 14 residues. The CDR3 spells CASSPGLAEDTQYF. The DNA for the CDR3 is TGTGCCAGCAGCCCTGGACTTGCAGAAGATACGCAGTATTTT. The full variable domain, in which reference TRBV7-7 and TRBJ2-3 provide the parts outside the CDR3, is GAGVSQSPRYKVTKRGQDVTLRCDPISSHATLYWYQQALGQGPEFLTYFNYEAQPDKSGLPSDRFSAERPEGSISTLTIQRTEQRDSAMYRCASSPGLAEDTQYFGPGTRLTVL.

V gene TRBV5-4 combines with J gene TRBJ2-3, with 8 bases matching TRBD1. Trimming at V came to 4 bases and at J to 0 bases, leaving 4 bases not matched to a gene. The CDR3 totals 15 residues. Germline V CDR1 and CDR2: SGHNT, YYREEE (reference sequence). CDR3 sequence: CASSPTGASTDTQYF. The CDR3 bases are TGTGCCAGCAGCCCGACAGGGGCTAGCACAGATACGCAGTATTTT.

This chain links TRBV7-9 with TRBJ2-2; 8 bases line up with TRBD2. The CDR3 is made up of 16 amino acids. Germline loops: CDR1 SEHNR, CDR2 FQNEAQ (reference sequence). The trim removed 6 bases at V and 0 bases at J, leaving 6 bases unmatched. The CDR3 region has the DNA TGTGCCAGCAGAGCCCCGGGACTAGCGAACACCGGGGAGCTGTTTTTT. It codes for CASRAPGLANTGELFF.

The rearrangement links TRBV19 to TRBJ1-1; unclear D gene. This CDR3 is 13 amino acids long. V was clipped by 7 bases and J by 3 bases, with 12 bases between them. CDR1 LNHDA and CDR2 SQIVND come from the germline V gene (reference sequence). CDR3 in amino acids: CASIPSRDTEAFF. In DNA form, the CDR3 reads TGTGCCAGTATTCCTTCCCGGGACACTGAAGCTTTCTTT. Using reference TRBV19 and TRBJ1-1 for the parts outside the CDR3, the full variable domain is DGGITQSPKYLFRKEGQNVTLSCEQNLNHDAMYWYRQDPGQGLRLIYYSQIVNDFQKGDIAEGYSVSREKKESFPLTVTSAQKNPTAFYLCASIPSRDTEAFFGQGTRLTVV.

This clone was counted only a few times. This chain uses TRBV30 with TRBJ1-1; D may be TRBD1 (6 bases). Per germline, CDR1 GTSNPN and CDR2 SVGIG (reference sequence). V lost 0 bases, J lost 8 bases, and 13 bases lay in between. This CDR3 has 13 residues. The CDR3: CAWSVLGGQEAFF. The CDR3 bases are TGTGCCTGGAGTGTACTGGGGGGGCAGGAAGCTTTCTTT.

The rearrangement links TRBV6-1 to TRBJ1-5; D ambiguous. Looked up from germline, CDR1 is MNHNS and CDR2 is SASEGT. CDR3 length equals 13 residues. V was shortened by 6 bases and J by 0 bases, with 6 bases between the two germline ends. CDR3 region: CASRLDSNQPQHF. Written as DNA, the CDR3 is TGTGCCAGCAGACTAGATAGCAATCAGCCCCAGCATTTT.

The rearrangement uses TRBV30 and TRBJ1-2; 8 bases agree with TRBD1. Trimming at V came to 5 bases and at J to 4 bases, leaving 6 bases not matched to a gene. Germline V gene sequence: CDR1 GTSNPN, CDR2 SVGIG (reference sequence). The CDR3 sequence is 13 residues long. The DNA for the CDR3 is TGTGCCTGGGCGGGACAGGATAGCTATGGCTACACCTTC. Translated: CAWAGQDSYGYTF.

This clone was recorded only once. The chain is built from TRBV18 and TRBJ2-5; D is ambiguous. Germline assignment: CDR1 KGHSH and CDR2 LQKENI. Between the trimmed V and J ends, which lost 4 bases and 2 bases, there was a span of 8 bases. The length of the CDR3 is 13 residues. The CDR3 DNA reads as TGTGCCAGCTCACGAGGAGAGCAAGAGACCCAGTACTTC. This gives the protein CASSRGEQETQYF.

The chain couples TRBV5-4 to TRBJ2-7, with a tentative D call TRBD1 (5 bases). Per germline, CDR1 SGHNT and CDR2 YYREEE (reference sequence). The CDR3 spans 14 residues. V shed 0 bases and J shed 7 bases, with 14 bases lying between them. CDR3 region: CASSLGQGVREQYF. CDR3 sequence (DNA): TGTGCCAGCAGCTTGGGCCAGGGTGTTCGTGAGCAGTACTTC.

This chain links TRBV5-1 with TRBJ2-1; TRBD2 matches at 10 bases. CDR1 SGHRS and CDR2 YFSETQ come from the germline V gene. The CDR3 loop spans 18 amino acids. The V and J ends lost 0 bases and 6 bases, in that order; junction bases with no gene match: 12. CDR3: CASSLVGGLAGEVNEQFF. CDR3 coding DNA: TGCGCCAGCAGCTTGGTCGGCGGGCTAGCGGGAGAAGTCAATGAGCAGTTCTTC.

The V call is TRBV29-1, the J call TRBJ2-1; 10 bases match TRBD2. CDR1 and CDR2 (germline): SQVTM, ANQGSEA. Trimming cost V 4 bases and J 8 bases; bases outside gene matches: 5. The CDR3 is 13 residues long. The CDR3 protein is CSVVSSGSYEQFF. The CDR3 coding sequence is TGCAGCGTTGTATCTAGCGGGAGCTATGAGCAGTTCTTC.

The genes are TRBV10-3 and TRBJ2-3; TRBD2 matches at 7 bases. The CDR3 is 13 residues long. Germline V gene lookup returns CDR1 ENHRY and CDR2 SYGVKD. The ends lost 6 bases at V and 0 bases at J; junction bases unmatched: 0. The CDR3 bases are TGTGCCATCAGGGGACTAAGCACAGATACGCAGTATTTT. The encoded protein is CAIRGLSTDTQYF.

The CDR3 DNA reads TGTGCCAGTAGTCCTAGCGGGAGGGTAGGTGAGCAGTTCTTC. Translated: CASSPSGRVGEQFF. V and J are TRBV19 and TRBJ2-1, with 12 bases lining up with TRBD2. This CDR3 is built from 14 residues. Germline CDR1 reads LNHDA; CDR2 reads SQIVND (reference sequence). Trimming took 5 bases from V and 9 from J; bases not matched to a gene: 5.

V is TRBV28 and J is TRBJ2-2, with 7 bases that match TRBD2. V lost 8 bases, J lost 2 bases, and 8 bases stayed unmatched. Germline V gene lookup returns CDR1 MDHEN and CDR2 SYDVKM. The CDR3 contains 15 residues. The CDR3 spells CASQFRDYNTGELFF. Here the CDR3 DNA reads TGTGCCAGCCAATTCCGGGACTACAACACCGGGGAGCTGTTTTTT.

This clone showed up just a few times. J is TRBJ2-7 and V is TRBV9; D possibly corresponds to TRBD2 (5 bases). The V gene lost 0 bases and the J gene lost 1 base, with 8 bases spanning the gap. CDR1 is SGDLS and CDR2 is YYNGEE in the germline V gene. The CDR3 has 14 residues. CDR3 DNA sequence: TGTGCCAGCAGCGTAGGGCTAGCATCCTACGAGCAGTACTTC. It is translated as CASSVGLASYEQYF. Looking up the rest from reference TRBV9 and TRBJ2-7 gives the full variable domain: DSGVTQTPKHLITATGQRVTLRCSPRSGDLSVYWYQQSLDQGLQFLIQYYNGEERAKGNILERFSAQQFPDLHSELNLSSLELGDSALYFCASSVGLASYEQYFGPGTRLTVT.

The chain links TRBV11-2 to TRBJ1-1; D gene unclear. The V gene's germline CDR1 is SGHAT and CDR2 FQNNGV. This CDR3 spans 13 amino acids. The V gene lost 5 bases and the J gene lost 1 base, with 8 bases spanning the gap. CDR3 DNA: TGTGCCAGCAGCCCTAGGAGGAACACTGAAGCTTTCTTT. It specifies CASSPRRNTEAFF.

The chain links TRBV9 to TRBJ2-5, with D perhaps TRBD2 (6 bases). Trimming took 4 bases from V and 5 from J, leaving 15 bases between them. Per germline, CDR1 SGDLS and CDR2 YYNGEE. The CDR3 spans 14 residues. The DNA of the CDR3 is TGTGCCAGCAGCTCAGGACTACTTCGGGAGACCCAGTACTTC. Translation: CASSSGLLRETQYF.

J is TRBJ2-1 and V is TRBV19; 11 bases match TRBD2. Per germline, CDR1 LNHDA and CDR2 SQIVND (reference sequence). This CDR3 region has 17 residues. Trimming removed 6 bases from V and 0 bases from J; junction bases left unmatched: 7. The CDR3 protein is CASRSGTSGFSYNEQFF. CDR3 sequence (DNA): TGTGCCAGTAGATCCGGGACTAGCGGCTTCTCCTACAATGAGCAGTTCTTC.

The chain carries TRBV7-9 and TRBJ2-6; tentatively, D is TRBD1 (5 bases). V was trimmed by 7 bases and J by 0 bases, leaving 7 bases between them. Germline V CDR1 and CDR2: SEHNR, FQNEAQ (reference sequence). CDR3 length: 14 residues. The CDR3: CASTDSSGANVLTF. The DNA for the CDR3 is TGTGCCAGCACCGACAGCTCTGGGGCCAACGTCCTGACTTTC.

This clone was observed a single time. The DNA for the CDR3 is TGTGCCAGCAGCGTAGCTATTGGGGGGGCTGACAAAAACATTCAGTACTTC. Its translation: CASSVAIGGADKNIQYF. The chain carries TRBV9 and TRBJ2-4, with D perhaps matching TRBD2 (7 bases). Trimming removed 0 bases at V and 3 bases at J, with 16 bases between. The length of the CDR3 is 17 residues. Per the germline V gene, CDR1 is SGDLS and CDR2 is YYNGEE.